One and the same sample provided the 11 T cell receptor beta chains below, sequenced in a study of response to subunit inactivated influenza vaccine. TCRdb recomputed calls from the RT-PCR reads with MiXCR, one row per CDR3 protein. The sample lists about 650,000 distinct CDR3 sequences; 14% were seen once. Sequencing was performed on PBMCs from blood, taken 14 days before vaccination. These receptors were taken from a man over 45 who received an inactivated influenza vaccine.

The chain uses TRBV5-1 and TRBJ2-2; D assignment may be TRBD1 or TRBD2 (6 bases each). CDR1 and CDR2 from the germline V gene are SGHRS and YFSETQ. The CDR3 is 14 amino acids. Between the trimmed V and J ends, which lost 6 bases and 6 bases, there was a span of 15 bases. The CDR3 bases are TGCGCCAGCACAAAAACGGGGGCCTCCGGGGAGCTGTTTTTT. This sequence encodes CASTKTGASGELFF.

This clonotype was seen a single time. The V and J genes are TRBV20-1 and TRBJ2-1; D may be TRBD1 (6 bases). Between the trimmed V and J ends, which lost 5 bases and 0 bases, there was a span of 14 bases. CDR1 and CDR2 (germline): DFQATT, SNEGSKA (reference sequence). The length of the CDR3 is 15 residues. CDR3 DNA sequence: TGCAGTGCTCCCCGGACAGTTAGCTCCTACAATGAGCAGTTCTTC. Amino acids: CSAPRTVSSYNEQFF.

In this sample, this clonotype turned up a few times. This chain connects TRBV7-2 to TRBJ2-5; TRBD2 aligns across 9 bases. The V gene's germline CDR1 is SGHTA and CDR2 FQGNSA. This CDR3 contains 16 residues. V trimming: 0 bases; J trimming: 0 bases; junction bases outside the gene matches: 2. In DNA, the CDR3 is TGTGCCAGCAGCTTAGCCCTAGCGGGAAACCAAGAGACCCAGTACTTC. It codes for CASSLALAGNQETQYF.

This clonotype appeared a few times. This chain uses TRBV28 with TRBJ2-1; TRBD1 agrees at 7 bases. Trimming cost V 5 bases and J 4 bases; bases outside gene matches: 5. The V gene's germline CDR1 is MDHEN and CDR2 SYDVKM. The CDR3 covers 14 residues. In DNA, the CDR3 is TGTGCCAGCAGTACGCCGGGACAGTACAATGAGCAGTTCTTC. It is translated as CASSTPGQYNEQFF. Looking up the rest from reference TRBV28 and TRBJ2-1 gives the full variable domain: DVKVTQSSRYLVKRTGEKVFLECVQDMDHENMFWYRQDPGLGLRLIYFSYDVKMKEKGDIPEGYSVSREKKERFSLILESASTNQTSMYLCASSTPGQYNEQFFGPGTRLTVL.

The J gene is TRBJ2-2, the V gene TRBV7-2, with D tentatively TRBD1 or TRBD2 (6 bases each). This CDR3 has 15 amino acids. Germline V gene data show CDR1 as SGHTA and CDR2 as FQGNSA. Deletions cut 4 bases from V and 2 bases from J, with 11 bases between. CDR3 amino acids: CASSSRGGNTGELFF. The CDR3 coding sequence is TGTGCCAGCAGCTCCAGGGGAGGCAACACCGGGGAGCTGTTTTTT. Together with reference TRBV7-2 and TRBJ2-2, the CDR3 gives the full variable domain: GAGVSQSPSNKVTEKGKDVELRCDPISGHTALYWYRQSLGQGLEFLIYFQGNSAPDKSGLPSDRFSAERTGGSVSTLTIQRTQQEDSAVYLCASSSRGGNTGELFFGEGSRLTVL.

The table lists this clonotype with many counts. The CDR3 region has the DNA TGTGCCAGCAGTTACTCGATACCAAGGGTACCCCCTTCTGGGGCCAACGTCCTGACTTTC. Translating gives CASSYSIPRVPPSGANVLTF. The V and J genes are TRBV6-5 and TRBJ2-6, with D hard to call. This CDR3 spans 20 amino acids. The germline V and J ends were trimmed by 0 bases and 1 base, with 19 bases remaining between them. Looked up from germline, CDR1 is MNHEY and CDR2 is SVGAGI.

This clonotype was observed at least ten times. The rearrangement joins TRBV4-2 to TRBJ1-1; 7 bases are shared with TRBD1. V lost 3 bases, J lost 0 bases, and 7 bases stayed unmatched. The germline V gene has CDR1 LGHNA and CDR2 YNFKEQ. CDR3 length: 16 amino acids. The CDR3: CASSQKVGQLNTEAFF. DNA of the CDR3: TGTGCCAGCAGCCAGAAAGTGGGACAGTTGAACACTGAAGCTTTCTTT.

The chain combines TRBV5-1 with TRBJ2-5; D gene ambiguous. The CDR3 totals 14 residues. Trimming took 4 bases from V and 5 from J, leaving 15 bases between them. Germline assignment: CDR1 SGHRS and CDR2 YFSETQ. The CDR3 bases are TGCGCCAGCAGCCCATCCACCTTCCGGGAGACCCAGTACTTC. Translating it yields CASSPSTFRETQYF. The full variable domain, with the rest looked up from reference TRBV5-1 and TRBJ2-5, is KAGVTQTPRYLIKTRGQQVTLSCSPISGHRSVSWYQQTPGQGLQFLFEYFSETQRNKGNFPGRFSGRQFSNSRSEMNVSTLELGDSALYLCASSPSTFRETQYFGPGTRLLVL.

This clonotype has only a few counts. The gene calls are TRBV2 and TRBJ2-7; a weak D match, TRBD1 (5 bases). Trimming stripped 0 bases from V and 9 bases from J, with 6 bases between. Germline V gene lookup returns CDR1 SNHLY and CDR2 FYNNEI. This CDR3 region has 11 residues. The CDR3 sequence: CASSEAGPQYF. CDR3 coding DNA: TGTGCCAGCAGTGAAGCGGGGCCGCAGTACTTC. Full variable domain (rest looked up from reference TRBV2 and TRBJ2-7): EPEVTQTPSHQVTQMGQEVILRCVPISNHLYFYWYRQILGQKVEFLVSFYNNEISEKSEIFDDQFSVERPDGSNFTLKIRSTKLEDSAMYFCASSEAGPQYFGPGTRLTVT.

This clonotype was detected only a few times. The V gene is TRBV20-1, the J gene TRBJ1-5; the D gene is possibly TRBD1 (6 bases). This CDR3 has 15 amino acids. CDR1 DFQATT and CDR2 SNEGSKA come from the germline V gene (reference sequence). The V and J ends lost 4 bases and 2 bases respectively, with 15 bases between them. This chain's CDR3 is CSAKLGGAGNQPQHF. For the CDR3, the DNA is TGCAGTGCTAAACTGGGGGGGGCAGGCAATCAGCCCCAGCATTTT.

Many counts were recorded for this clonotype. The genes are TRBV2 and TRBJ2-7; D is unresolved. V lost 3 bases, J lost 0 bases, and 12 bases lay in between. The CDR3 totals 15 residues. The germline gives CDR1 SNHLY, CDR2 FYNNEI. CDR3 DNA: TGTGCCAGCAGTGAGACCCGCGGTAGCTCCTACGAGCAGTACTTC. This translates into CASSETRGSSYEQYF.